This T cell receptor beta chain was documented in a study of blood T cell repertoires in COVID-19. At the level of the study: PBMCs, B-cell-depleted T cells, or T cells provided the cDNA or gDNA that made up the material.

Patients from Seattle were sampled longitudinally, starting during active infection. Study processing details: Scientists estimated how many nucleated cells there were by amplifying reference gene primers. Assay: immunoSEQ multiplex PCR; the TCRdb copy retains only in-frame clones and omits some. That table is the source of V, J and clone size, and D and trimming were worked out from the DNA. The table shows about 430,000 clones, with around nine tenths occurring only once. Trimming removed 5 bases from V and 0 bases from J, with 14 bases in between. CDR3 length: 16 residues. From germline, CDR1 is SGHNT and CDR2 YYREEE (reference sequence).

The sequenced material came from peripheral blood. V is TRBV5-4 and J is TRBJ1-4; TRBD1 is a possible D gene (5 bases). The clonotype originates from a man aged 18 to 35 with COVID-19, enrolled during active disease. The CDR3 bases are TGTGCCAGCAGTCGAAGACAGCCTTCAACTAATGAAAAACTGTTTTTT. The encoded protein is CASSRRQPSTNEKLFF.